This T cell receptor beta chain was sequenced for a study of blood T cell repertoires in COVID-19. Study information: Specimens from acute and convalescent COVID-19 originated in the United States, Italy and Spain.

Per the original data handling: Estimation of nucleated cell counts was performed using reference gene primer amplification. The protocol was immunoSEQ multiplex PCR, while the TCRdb copy is restricted to in-frame clones and leaves out a portion. D and trimming were read from the DNA, whereas the V and J calls and clone size are those reported in that table. The sample yields some 320,000 clones, roughly 90% seen once. Patients of the Seattle cohort, enrolled during active infection, were followed longitudinally. The CDR3 runs to 14 residues. Per germline, CDR1 SEHNR and CDR2 FQNEAQ (reference sequence). V trimming: 7 bases; J trimming: 5 bases; junction bases outside the gene matches: 8.

The sequence was collected from a woman aged 25 to 45 with COVID-19, enrolled during active disease. This chain links TRBV7-9 with TRBJ1-2, with 9 bases identical to TRBD1. The sequencing input was peripheral blood. The CDR3 loop reads CASTLQGARYGYTF. CDR3 DNA sequence: TGTGCCAGCACCCTACAGGGGGCGAGGTATGGCTACACCTTC.